The clone carrying this T cell receptor (beta chain) was observed once. Its antigen is undetermined. These data belong to a study of cytomegalovirus exposure and HLA in healthy donors. From germline, CDR1 is SGHAT and CDR2 FQNNGV. CDR3 size: 14 residues. V gave up 5 bases and J gave up 2 bases, with 12 bases separating them. Everyone who donated was a healthy bone marrow donor. The PCR had 60 Vbeta and 13 Jbeta primers. Using immunoSEQ multiplex PCR, the repertoire was profiled, and TCRdb retains in-frame clones only, with some absent. Of some 100,000 clones detected, about 79% appear once; the ten largest clones hold 0.9% to 1.5%. General observations from the study: In an earlier analysis, about 90% or about 30%: the productive usage of most TCR beta V segments. The study recorded over 150 TCR beta chains that were cytomegalovirus-associated. A later examination showed that TCR association rates differed by HLA locus, with DRB1 most and HLA-C fewest.

The TCR comes from a woman aged 18-29 years in good health and CMV-seronegative. The sample consisted of PBMCs. This chain connects TRBV11-2 to TRBJ1-2; D might be TRBD1 (5 bases). The CDR3 loop is CASSPRSGNYGYTF. The CDR3 DNA reads TGTGCCAGCAGCCCCAGGTCAGGGAACTATGGCTACACCTTC.